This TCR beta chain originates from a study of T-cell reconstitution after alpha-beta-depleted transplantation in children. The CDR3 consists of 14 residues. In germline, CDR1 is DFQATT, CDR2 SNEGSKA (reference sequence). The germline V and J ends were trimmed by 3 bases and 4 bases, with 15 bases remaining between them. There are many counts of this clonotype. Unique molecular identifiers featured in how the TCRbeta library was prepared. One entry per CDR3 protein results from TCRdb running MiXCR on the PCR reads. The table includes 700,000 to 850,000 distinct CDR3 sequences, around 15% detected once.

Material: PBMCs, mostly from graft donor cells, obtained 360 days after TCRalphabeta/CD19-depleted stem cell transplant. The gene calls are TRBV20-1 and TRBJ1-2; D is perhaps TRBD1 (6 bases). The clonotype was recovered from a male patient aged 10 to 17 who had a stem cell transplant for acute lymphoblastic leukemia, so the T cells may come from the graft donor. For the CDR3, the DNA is TGCAGTGCTAGTGGAGGACAGTTGGGCTATGGCTACACCTTC. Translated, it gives CSASGGQLGYGYTF.